This TCR beta chain was sequenced in a study of shared clonotypes between healthy human individuals. General study points: Richness estimates generally favored naive over memory subsets.

The V gene lost 4 bases and the J gene lost 0 bases, with 9 bases spanning the gap. The CDR3 runs 14 residues. Germline CDR1 and CDR2: SGHTA and FQGNSA. On this clone itself: What it recognizes is unknown. Other DNA sequences from this sample encode an identical CDR3 as well.

The assay was carried out at the deep level. Original data processing: Junction-only immunoSEQ data arrived without quality scores, meaning filtering differed. Sequencing used immunoSEQ multiplex PCR; TCRdb keeps in-frame clones, though not all of them. The D gene and trimming were derived from the DNA, and the V and J assignments and clone size from that table. This sample yields about 2.3 million clones, of which 80% to 95% are seen a single time; 0.3% to 0.4% belongs to the top ten. The V gene is TRBV7-2, the J gene TRBJ1-1; D perhaps matches TRBD1 (5 bases). The specimen sequenced was naive CD4+ T cells from PBMCs. This sample's subset: CD45RA+ positively selected. The TCR sequence derives from a man in his late teens or twenties in good health. Some clones in this sample may be carry-over from other donors' samples. The CDR3 coding sequence is TGTGCCAGCAGCTCGCAGGGAATGAACACTGAAGCTTTCTTT. Translation: CASSSQGMNTEAFF.